A single count supports the clone carrying this T cell receptor beta chain. Its specificity is unknown. This specimen comes from a study of shared clonotypes between healthy human individuals. Study-wide results and limits: Naive CD4 clonotypes were shared across several donors at about 5%.

Cells designated naive CD8 were CD45RO-negative and were positively selected for CCR7, with terminally differentiated effector memory CD45RA+ cells excluded. Genomic DNA from each subset was divided evenly over several immunoSEQ plates. Only in-frame clones appear in the TCRdb table, and some are missing; sequencing was by immunoSEQ multiplex PCR. The table has some 2 million clones, around 96% seen once. V was clipped by 3 bases and J by 5 bases; unmatched bases: 6. The CDR3 length is 14 residues. Germline V gene lookup returns CDR1 MNHEY and CDR2 SVGAGI. The V gene is TRBV6-5, the J gene TRBJ2-7; 8 bases align to TRBD2. This TCR was sampled from a man aged 18-30 years in good health. Sequenced sample: naive CD8+ T cells sorted from blood. This chain's CDR3 is CASSYGAGGHEQYF. The CDR3 DNA is TGTGCCAGCAGTTATGGGGCGGGAGGACACGAGCAGTACTTC.